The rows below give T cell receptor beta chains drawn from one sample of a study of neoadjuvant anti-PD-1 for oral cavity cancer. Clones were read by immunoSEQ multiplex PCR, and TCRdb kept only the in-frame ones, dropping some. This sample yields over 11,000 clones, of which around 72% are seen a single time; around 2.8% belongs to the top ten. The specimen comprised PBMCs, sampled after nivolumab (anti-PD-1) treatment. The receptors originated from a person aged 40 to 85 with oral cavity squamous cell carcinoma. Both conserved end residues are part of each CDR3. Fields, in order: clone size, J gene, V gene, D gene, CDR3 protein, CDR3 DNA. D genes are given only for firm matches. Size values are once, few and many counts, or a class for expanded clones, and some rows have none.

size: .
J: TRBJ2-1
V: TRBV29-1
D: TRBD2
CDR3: CSVELVAGFSYNEQFF
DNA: TGCAGCGTTGAGCTGGTAGCGGGTTTTTCCTACAATGAGCAGTTCTTC

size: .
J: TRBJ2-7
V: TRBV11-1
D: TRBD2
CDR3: CASSLSGTSAGEQYF
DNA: TGTGCCAGCAGCTTGTCCGGGACTAGCGCTGGCGAGCAGTACTTC

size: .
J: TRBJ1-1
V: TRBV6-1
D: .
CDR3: CASSGQMNTEAFF
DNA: TGTGCCAGCAGTGGGCAGATGAACACTGAAGCTTTCTTT

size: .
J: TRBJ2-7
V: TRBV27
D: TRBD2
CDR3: CASSLSRASGRAGALGF
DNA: TGTGCCAGCAGTTTATCTAGGGCTAGCGGGAGGGCCGGAGCCTTGGGGTTC

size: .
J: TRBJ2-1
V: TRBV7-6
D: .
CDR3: CASSLSGGRWVNEQFF
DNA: TGTGCCAGCAGCTTATCCGGCGGGCGCTGGGTCAATGAGCAGTTCTTC

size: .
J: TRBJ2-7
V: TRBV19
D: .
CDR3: CASSTQGTLDSYEQYF
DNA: TGTGCCAGTAGTACACAGGGTACCCTTGATTCCTACGAGCAGTACTTC

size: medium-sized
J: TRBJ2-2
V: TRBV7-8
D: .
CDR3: CASSLIQGPTGELFF
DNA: TGTGCCAGCAGCTTAATCCAGGGCCCTACCGGGGAGCTGTTTTTT

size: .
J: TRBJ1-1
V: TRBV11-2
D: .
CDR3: CASSSDSLVFGTNF
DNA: TGTGCCAGCAGCTCTGACAGTCTTGTCTTTGGCACCAACTTT

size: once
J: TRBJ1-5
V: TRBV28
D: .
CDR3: CANQKGGSHQPQHF
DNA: TGTGCCAACCAGAAGGGGGGCAGCCATCAGCCCCAGCATTTT

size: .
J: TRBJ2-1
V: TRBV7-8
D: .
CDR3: CASSLAGLSSYNEQFF
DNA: TGTGCCAGCAGCTTAGCAGGACTGAGCTCCTACAATGAGCAGTTCTTC

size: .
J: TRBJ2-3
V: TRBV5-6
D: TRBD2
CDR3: CASSNPGRVDTQYF
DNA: TGTGCCAGCAGCAACCCGGGGAGGGTGGATACGCAGTATTTT

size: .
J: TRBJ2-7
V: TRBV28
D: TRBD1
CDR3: CASSQNDRGVPYF
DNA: TGTGCCAGCAGCCAAAACGACAGGGGGGTTCCGTACTTC

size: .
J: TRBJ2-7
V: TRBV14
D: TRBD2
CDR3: CASSQGLAGGIYEQYF
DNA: TGTGCCAGCAGCCAAGGACTAGCGGGAGGTATCTACGAGCAGTACTTC

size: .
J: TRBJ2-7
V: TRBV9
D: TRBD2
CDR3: CASSVGVSGSYEQYF
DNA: TGTGCCAGCAGCGTAGGTGTTAGCGGGAGCTACGAGCAGTACTTC

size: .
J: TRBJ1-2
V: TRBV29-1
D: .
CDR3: CSGRDGLDGYTF
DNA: TGCAGCGGAAGGGACGGACTCGATGGCTACACCTTC

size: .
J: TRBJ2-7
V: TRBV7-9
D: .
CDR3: CASSLTLDNEQYF
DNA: TGTGCCAGCAGCTTAACACTAGACAACGAGCAGTACTTC

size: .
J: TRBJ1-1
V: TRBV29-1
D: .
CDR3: CSINRVGGTEAFF
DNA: TGCAGCATAAACAGGGTTGGGGGCACTGAAGCTTTCTTT

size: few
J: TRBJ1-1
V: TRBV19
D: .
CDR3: CASSIGRLEAFF
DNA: TGTGCCAGTAGTATAGGGCGGCTTGAAGCTTTCTTT

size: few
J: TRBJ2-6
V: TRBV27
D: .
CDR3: CASRQIRGSSSGANVLTF
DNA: TGTGCCAGCAGGCAGATCAGGGGTTCGAGCTCTGGGGCCAACGTCCTGACTTTC

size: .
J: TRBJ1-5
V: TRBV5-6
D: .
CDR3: CASSLLSGEGGENQPQHF
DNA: TGTGCCAGCAGCTTGTTGTCAGGGGAAGGGGGGGAGAATCAGCCCCAGCATTTT

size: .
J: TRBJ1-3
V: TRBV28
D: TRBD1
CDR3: CASSLTGGSGNTIYF
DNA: TGTGCCAGCAGTTTAACAGGGGGCTCTGGAAACACCATATATTTT

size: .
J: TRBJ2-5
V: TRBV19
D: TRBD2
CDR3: CASKKREDIQETQYF
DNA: TGTGCCAGTAAGAAACGGGAGGACATCCAAGAGACCCAGTACTTC

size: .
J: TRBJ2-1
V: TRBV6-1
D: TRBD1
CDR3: CASSLTGKYEQFF
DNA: TGTGCCAGCAGTTTGACAGGGAAGTATGAGCAGTTCTTC

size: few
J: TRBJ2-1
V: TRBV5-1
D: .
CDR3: CASSLDHLLNEQFF
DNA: TGCGCCAGCAGCTTGGATCACCTCCTTAATGAGCAGTTCTTC

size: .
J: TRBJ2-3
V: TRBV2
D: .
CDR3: CASSEGGVATDTQYF
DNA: TGTGCCAGCAGTGAAGGGGGGGTCGCCACAGATACGCAGTATTTT

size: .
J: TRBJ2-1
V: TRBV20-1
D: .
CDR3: CSARFVNEQFF
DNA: TGCAGTGCTAGATTCGTCAATGAGCAGTTCTTC

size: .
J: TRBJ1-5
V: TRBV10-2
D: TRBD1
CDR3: CASGGTGRYQPQHF
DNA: TGCGCCAGCGGTGGGACAGGCAGGTATCAGCCCCAGCATTTT

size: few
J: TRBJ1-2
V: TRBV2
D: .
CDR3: CASSVGGGGEYGYTF
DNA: TGTGCCAGCAGTGTCGGGGGGGGAGGCGAGTATGGCTACACCTTC

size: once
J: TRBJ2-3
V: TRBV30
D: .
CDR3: CAWSPGNTDTQYF
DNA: TGTGCCTGGAGTCCCGGGAACACAGATACGCAGTATTTT

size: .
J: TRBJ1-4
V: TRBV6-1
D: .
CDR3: CASSESSVTTNEKLFF
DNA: TGTGCCAGCAGTGAGAGTTCGGTTACAACTAATGAAAAACTGTTTTTT

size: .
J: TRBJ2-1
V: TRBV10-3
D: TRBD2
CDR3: CAISEATSAYNEQFF
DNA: TGTGCCATCAGTGAAGCTACTAGCGCTTACAATGAGCAGTTCTTC

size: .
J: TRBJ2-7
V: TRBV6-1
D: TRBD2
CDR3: CASSELPSGRGGSEQYF
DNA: TGTGCCAGCAGTGAATTGCCTAGCGGGAGAGGTGGTTCCGAGCAGTACTTC

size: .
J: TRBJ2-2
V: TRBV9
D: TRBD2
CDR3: CASSADRTSGRVTGELFF
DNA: TGTGCCAGCAGCGCTGATCGGACTAGCGGGAGAGTAACCGGGGAGCTGTTTTTT

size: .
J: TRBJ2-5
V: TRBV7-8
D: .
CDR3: CASSLTGPETQYF
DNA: TGTGCCAGCAGCTTAACAGGGCCAGAGACCCAGTACTTC

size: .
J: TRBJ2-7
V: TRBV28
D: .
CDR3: CASSPLSGNEQYF
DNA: TGTGCCAGCAGTCCCCTCTCGGGGAACGAGCAGTACTTC

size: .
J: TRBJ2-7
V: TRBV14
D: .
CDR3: CASSQDSDSYEQYF
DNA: TGTGCCAGCAGCCAAGATAGCGATTCCTACGAGCAGTACTTC

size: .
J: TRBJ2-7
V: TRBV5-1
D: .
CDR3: CASSLAKGYEQYF
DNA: TGCGCCAGCAGCTTGGCCAAGGGGTACGAGCAGTACTTC

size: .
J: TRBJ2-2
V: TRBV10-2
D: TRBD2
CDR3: CASSVEAGAGELFF
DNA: TGCGCCAGCAGTGTAGAAGCGGGAGCCGGGGAGCTGTTTTTT

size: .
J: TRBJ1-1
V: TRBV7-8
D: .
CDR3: CASSLRRNTEAFF
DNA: TGTGCCAGCAGCTTACGGCGAAACACTGAAGCTTTCTTT

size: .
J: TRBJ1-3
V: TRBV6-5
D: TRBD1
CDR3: CASSQQGTGNTIYF
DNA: TGTGCCAGCAGCCAACAGGGGACTGGAAACACCATATATTTT

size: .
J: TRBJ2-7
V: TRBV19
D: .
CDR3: CASKDRKVNEQYF
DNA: TGTGCCAGTAAAGATAGGAAGGTCAACGAGCAGTACTTC

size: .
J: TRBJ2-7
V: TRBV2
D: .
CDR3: CASSVDGRNYEQYF
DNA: TGTGCCAGCAGTGTGGACGGACGAAACTACGAGCAGTACTTC

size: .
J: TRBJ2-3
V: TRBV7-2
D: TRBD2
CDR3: CASSLSGSRTDTQYF
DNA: TGTGCCAGCAGCCTTAGCGGGAGTCGCACAGATACGCAGTATTTT

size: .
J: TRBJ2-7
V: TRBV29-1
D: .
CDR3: CSVVTGNEQYF
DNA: TGCAGCGTAGTGACAGGAAACGAGCAGTACTTC

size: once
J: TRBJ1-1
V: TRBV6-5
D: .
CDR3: CASRYDWLENTEAFF
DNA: TGTGCCAGCAGATACGACTGGCTGGAGAACACTGAAGCTTTCTTT

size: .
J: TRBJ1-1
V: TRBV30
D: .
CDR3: CAWSVSPDTEAFF
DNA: TGTGCCTGGAGTGTTAGTCCCGACACTGAAGCTTTCTTT

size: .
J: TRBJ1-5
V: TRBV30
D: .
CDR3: CAWSRGQSPNQPQHF
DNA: TGTGCCTGGAGTAGGGGACAAAGTCCTAATCAGCCCCAGCATTTT

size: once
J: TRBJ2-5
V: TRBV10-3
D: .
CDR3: CAISEEGLTKGTQYF
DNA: TGTGCCATCAGTGAAGAAGGACTAACCAAGGGGACCCAGTACTTC

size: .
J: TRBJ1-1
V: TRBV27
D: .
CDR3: CATGLLNGRTEAFF
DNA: TGTGCCACGGGACTCCTCAATGGGAGAACTGAAGCTTTCTTT

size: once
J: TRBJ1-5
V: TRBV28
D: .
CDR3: CASSQNGAGNQPQHF
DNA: TGTGCCAGCAGCCAAAATGGGGCAGGCAATCAGCCCCAGCATTTT

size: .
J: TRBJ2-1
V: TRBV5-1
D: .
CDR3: CASSLGGSSNNEQFF
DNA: TGCGCCAGCAGCTTGGGTGGGAGTTCCAACAATGAGCAGTTCTTC

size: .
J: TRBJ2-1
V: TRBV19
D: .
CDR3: CASSFSQGLNEQFF
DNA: TGTGCCAGTAGTTTCTCCCAGGGTCTTAATGAGCAGTTCTTC

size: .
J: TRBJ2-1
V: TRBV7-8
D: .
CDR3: CASSPRGREQNEQFF
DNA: TGTGCCAGCAGCCCGAGGGGGCGGGAGCAGAATGAGCAGTTCTTC

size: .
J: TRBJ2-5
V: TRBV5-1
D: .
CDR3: CASGRGGKETQYF
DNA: TGCGCCAGCGGCAGGGGCGGGAAAGAGACCCAGTACTTC

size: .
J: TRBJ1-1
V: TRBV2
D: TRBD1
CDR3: CASSPGQGAFF
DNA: TGTGCCAGCAGCCCTGGACAGGGCGCTTTCTTT

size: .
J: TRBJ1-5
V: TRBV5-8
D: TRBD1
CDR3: CASSLRTGENQPQHF
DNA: TGTGCCAGCAGCTTACGGACAGGGGAAAATCAGCCCCAGCATTTT

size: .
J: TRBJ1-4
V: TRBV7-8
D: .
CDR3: CASSLVGATNEKLFF
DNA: TGTGCCAGCAGCTTAGTCGGGGCAACTAATGAAAAACTGTTTTTT

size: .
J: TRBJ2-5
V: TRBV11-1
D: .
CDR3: CASSLGVREYQETQYF
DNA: TGTGCCAGCAGCTTAGGGGTGAGAGAGTACCAAGAGACCCAGTACTTC